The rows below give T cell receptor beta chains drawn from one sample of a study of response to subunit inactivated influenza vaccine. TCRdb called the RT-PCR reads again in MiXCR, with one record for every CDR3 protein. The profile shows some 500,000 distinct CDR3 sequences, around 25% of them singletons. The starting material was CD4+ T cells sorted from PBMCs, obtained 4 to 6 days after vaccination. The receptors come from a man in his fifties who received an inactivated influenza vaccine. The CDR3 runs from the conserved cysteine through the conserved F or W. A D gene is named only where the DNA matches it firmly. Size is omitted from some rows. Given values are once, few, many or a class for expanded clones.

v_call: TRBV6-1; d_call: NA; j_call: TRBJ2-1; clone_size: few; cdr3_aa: CASSEAEGPYEQFF; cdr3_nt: TGTGCCAGCAGTGAAGCGGAGGGTCCCTATGAGCAGTTCTTC
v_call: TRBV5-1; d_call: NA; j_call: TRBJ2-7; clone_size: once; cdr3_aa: CASSLNQDSYEQYF; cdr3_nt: TGCGCCAGCAGCTTGAATCAGGACTCCTACGAGCAGTACTTC
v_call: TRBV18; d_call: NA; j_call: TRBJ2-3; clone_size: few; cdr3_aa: CASSPGPQDRLLTQYF; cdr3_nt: TGTGCCAGCTCACCTGGTCCCCAGGACCGCTTGCTTACGCAGTATTTT
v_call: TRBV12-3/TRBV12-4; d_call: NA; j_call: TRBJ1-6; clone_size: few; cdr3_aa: CASSLGGRNSPLHF; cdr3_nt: TGTGCCAGCAGTTTAGGGGGACGAAATTCACCCCTCCACTTT
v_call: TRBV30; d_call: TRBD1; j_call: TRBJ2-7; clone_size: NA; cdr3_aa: CAWSVGTGRYEQYF; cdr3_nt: TGTGCCTGGAGTGTGGGGACAGGCCGCTACGAGCAGTACTTC
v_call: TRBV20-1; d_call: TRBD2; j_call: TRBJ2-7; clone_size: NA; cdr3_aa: CSARPIAGGRVYEQYF; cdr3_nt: TGCAGTGCTAGACCCATAGCGGGAGGTAGGGTCTACGAGCAGTACTTC
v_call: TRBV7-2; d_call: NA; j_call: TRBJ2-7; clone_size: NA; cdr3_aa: CASSSIPSYEQYF; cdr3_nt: TGTGCCAGCAGCTCAATCCCCTCCTACGAGCAGTACTTC
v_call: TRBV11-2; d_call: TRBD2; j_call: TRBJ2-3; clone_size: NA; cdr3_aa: CASSLREWIIAGKNTDTQYF; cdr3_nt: TGTGCCAGCAGCTTACGGGAGTGGATCATAGCGGGGAAAAACACAGATACGCAGTATTTT
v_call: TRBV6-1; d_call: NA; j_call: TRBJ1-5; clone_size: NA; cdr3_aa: CASRWDIFSNQPQHF; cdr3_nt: TGTGCCAGCAGGTGGGACATTTTTAGCAATCAGCCCCAGCATTTT
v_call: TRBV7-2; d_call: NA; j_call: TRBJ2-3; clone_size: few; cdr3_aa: CASSPATTGDTQYF; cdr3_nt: TGTGCCAGCAGCCCAGCTACCACGGGAGATACGCAGTATTTT
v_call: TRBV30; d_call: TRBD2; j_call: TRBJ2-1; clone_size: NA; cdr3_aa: CAWRLAGAPGEQFF; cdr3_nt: TGTGCCTGGAGACTAGCGGGAGCCCCGGGTGAGCAGTTCTTC
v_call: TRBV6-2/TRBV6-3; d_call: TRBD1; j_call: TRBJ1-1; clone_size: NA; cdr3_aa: CASSSRGRVNTEAFF; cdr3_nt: TGTGCCAGCAGTTCCAGGGGGCGCGTGAACACTGAAGCTTTCTTT
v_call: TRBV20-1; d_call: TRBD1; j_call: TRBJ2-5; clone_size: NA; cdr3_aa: CSAPRTGARETQYF; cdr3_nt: TGCAGTGCTCCCCGGACAGGGGCTCGAGAGACCCAGTACTTC
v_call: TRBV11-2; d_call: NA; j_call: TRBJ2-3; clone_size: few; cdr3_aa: CASSLGSGLLPDTQYF; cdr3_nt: TGTGCCAGCAGCTTAGGTTCGGGACTCCTTCCAGATACGCAGTATTTT